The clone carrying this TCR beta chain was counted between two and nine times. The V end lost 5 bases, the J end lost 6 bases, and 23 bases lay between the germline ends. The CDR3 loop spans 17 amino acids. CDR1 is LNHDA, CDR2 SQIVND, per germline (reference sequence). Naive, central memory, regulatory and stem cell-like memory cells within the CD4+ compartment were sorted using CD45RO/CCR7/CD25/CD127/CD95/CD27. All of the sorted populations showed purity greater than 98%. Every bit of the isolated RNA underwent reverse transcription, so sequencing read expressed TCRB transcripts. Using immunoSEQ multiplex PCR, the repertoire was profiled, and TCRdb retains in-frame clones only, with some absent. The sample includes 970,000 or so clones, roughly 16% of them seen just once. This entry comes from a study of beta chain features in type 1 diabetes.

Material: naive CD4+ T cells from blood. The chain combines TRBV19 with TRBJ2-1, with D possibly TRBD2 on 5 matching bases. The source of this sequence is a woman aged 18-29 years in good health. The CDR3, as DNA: TGTGCCAGTAGTCCTCGACGCAGAGACGGGATGGGCAATGAGCAGTTCTTC. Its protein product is CASSPRRRDGMGNEQFF.